The present T cell receptor (beta chain) was sequenced within a study of graft-versus-host responses after intestinal transplantation. Study details: Each recipient received anti-thymocyte globulin induction, then tacrolimus and steroids for about 3 years. Study-level findings and limits: Allografts from individuals with graft-donor T cell macrochimerism displayed high graft-versus-host to host-versus-graft clonal ratios. Recipient marrow harbored GvH clones, some of which surfaced first in ileum or blood.

Germline V CDR1 and CDR2: MNHNS, SASEGT. Deletions cut 7 bases from V and 6 bases from J, with 9 bases between. This CDR3 is 12 amino acids long. Worth noting for this clone: Its antigen remains unknown.

Sequencing used immunoSEQ multiplex PCR; TCRdb keeps in-frame clones, though not all of them. The sample has some 41,000 clones; 91% are singletons. This chain links TRBV6-1 with TRBJ2-2; the D gene is possibly TRBD2 (5 bases). This material consisted of PBMCs, taken approximately 320 days after intestinal transplant. The TCR sequence derives from a human patient who received an intestinal transplant, so some T cells may come from the graft donor. The CDR3 sequence is CASTRGPGELFF. Here the CDR3 DNA reads TGTGCCAGCACCCGAGGGCCCGGGGAGCTGTTTTTT.